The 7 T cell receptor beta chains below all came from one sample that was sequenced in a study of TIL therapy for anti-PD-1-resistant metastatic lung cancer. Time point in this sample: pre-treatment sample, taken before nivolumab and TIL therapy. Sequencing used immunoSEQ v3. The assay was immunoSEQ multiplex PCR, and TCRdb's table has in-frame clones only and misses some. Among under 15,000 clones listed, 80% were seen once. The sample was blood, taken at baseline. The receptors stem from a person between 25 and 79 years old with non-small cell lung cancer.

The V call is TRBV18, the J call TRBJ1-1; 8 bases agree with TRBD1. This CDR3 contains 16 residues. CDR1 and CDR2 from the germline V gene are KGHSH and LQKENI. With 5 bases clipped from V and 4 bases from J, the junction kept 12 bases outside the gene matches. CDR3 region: CASSAGQGGVGTEAFF. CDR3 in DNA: TGTGCCAGCTCAGCCGGACAGGGAGGAGTGGGCACTGAAGCTTTCTTT.

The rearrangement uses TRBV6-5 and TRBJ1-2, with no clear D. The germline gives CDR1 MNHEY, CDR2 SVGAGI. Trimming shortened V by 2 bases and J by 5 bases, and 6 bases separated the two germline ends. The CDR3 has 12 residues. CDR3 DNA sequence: TGTGCCAGCAGTTACGACCGGTATGGCTACACCTTC. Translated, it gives CASSYDRYGYTF.

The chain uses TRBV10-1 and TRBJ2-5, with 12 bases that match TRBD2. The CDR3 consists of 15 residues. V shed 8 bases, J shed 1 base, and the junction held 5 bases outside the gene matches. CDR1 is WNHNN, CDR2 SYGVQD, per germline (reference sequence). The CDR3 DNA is TGCGCCAGCGCCTCGGGACTAGCGGGCCAAGAGACCCAGTACTTC. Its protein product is CASASGLAGQETQYF.

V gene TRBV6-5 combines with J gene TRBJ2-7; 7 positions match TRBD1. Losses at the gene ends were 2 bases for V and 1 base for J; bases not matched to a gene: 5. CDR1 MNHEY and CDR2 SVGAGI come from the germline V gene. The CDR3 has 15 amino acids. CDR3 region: CASSYGTGDSYEQYF. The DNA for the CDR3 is TGTGCCAGCAGTTACGGAACAGGGGATTCCTACGAGCAGTACTTC.

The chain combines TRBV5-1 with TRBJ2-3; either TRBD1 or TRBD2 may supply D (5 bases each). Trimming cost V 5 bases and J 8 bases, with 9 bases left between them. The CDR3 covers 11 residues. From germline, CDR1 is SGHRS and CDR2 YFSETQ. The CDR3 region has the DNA TGCGCCAGCAGGCCCGGGGCTACGCAGTATTTT. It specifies CASRPGATQYF.

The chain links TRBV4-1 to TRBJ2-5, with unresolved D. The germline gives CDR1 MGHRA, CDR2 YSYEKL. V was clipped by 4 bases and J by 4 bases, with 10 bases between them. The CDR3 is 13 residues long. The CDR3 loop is CASSPKTLETQYF. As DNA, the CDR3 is TGCGCCAGCAGCCCCAAGACGTTAGAGACCCAGTACTTC.

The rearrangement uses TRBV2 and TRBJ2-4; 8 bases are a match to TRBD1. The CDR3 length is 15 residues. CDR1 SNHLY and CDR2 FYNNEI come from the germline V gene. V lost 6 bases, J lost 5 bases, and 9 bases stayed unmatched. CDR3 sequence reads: CASSSQGVSENIQYF. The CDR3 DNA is TGTGCCAGCAGCTCACAGGGGGTGTCGGAAAACATTCAGTACTTC. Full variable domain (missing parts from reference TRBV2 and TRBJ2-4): EPEVTQTPSHQVTQMGQEVILRCVPISNHLYFYWYRQILGQKVEFLVSFYNNEISEKSEIFDDQFSVERPDGSNFTLKIRSTKLEDSAMYFCASSSQGVSENIQYFGAGTRLSVL.